The entry below gives a single T cell receptor beta chain sequence along with its context. Antigen: not known. Assay used: immunoSEQ multiplex PCR; TCRdb lists only in-frame clones, some missing. This table has 110,000 to 150,000 clones, around 92% appearing once. The sample is drawn from a study of T cell responses to AZD1222 COVID-19 vaccine. The study's findings and limits: Females outnumbered males among donors, who were mostly white British; clonal diversity was possibly underestimated.

In germline, CDR1 is MGHRA, CDR2 YSYEKL. The CDR3 has 16 amino acids. V lost 4 bases and J lost 2, with 15 bases in between. The V call is TRBV4-1, the J call TRBJ2-1, with D tentatively TRBD1 or TRBD2 (6 bases each). This TCR derives from an adult who had recovered from COVID-19. This material consisted of peripheral blood, taken after recovery from COVID-19. The CDR3: CASSLTQGRTYNEQFF. The CDR3 DNA reads as TGCGCCAGCAGCCTAACCCAGGGGAGGACCTACAATGAGCAGTTCTTC.